These 19 T cell receptor beta chains were sequenced from one sample in a study of beta chain features in type 1 diabetes listed by TCRdb under 2018. The receptor library was made with the immunoSEQ multiplex PCR assay. All of the isolated RNA was reverse transcribed with the High Capacity cDNA Reverse Transcription Kit, so expressed TCRB transcripts were sequenced. TCRdb limited this immuneACCESS table to in-frame rearrangements with V and J called. A share of clones is missing; checked studies link under half to unresolved V genes, and the rest is unexplained. Recorded for this sample are some 900,000 clones; roughly a sixth of them occurred a single time. 0.02% to 0.03% of the sample belongs to the ten largest clones. Sequencing input: naive CD4+ T cells from blood. In light of the paper, this sample's cell subset or site label describes: true naive CD4+ T cells. Receptors originate from a woman under 30 in good health.

The rearrangement links TRBV20-1 to TRBJ2-7, with a tentative D call TRBD1 (5 bases). CDR3 length: 11 amino acids. From germline, CDR1 is DFQATT and CDR2 SNEGSKA (reference sequence). V lost 4 bases and J lost 3, with 7 bases in between. CDR3 coding DNA: TGCAGTGCTACACAGGACTACGAGCAGTACTTC. Amino acid sequence: CSATQDYEQYF.

This clone was observed a few times. The gene calls are TRBV4-3 and TRBJ1-4, with D perhaps matching TRBD1 (5 bases). Germline CDR1 LGHNA, CDR2 YSLEER. This CDR3 is built from 21 residues. With 0 bases removed from V and 3 bases from J, the gap between germline ends came to 26 bases. The CDR3 loop is CASSQDSRGSWKGVANEKLFF. CDR3 bases: TGCGCCAGCAGCCAAGATTCTAGGGGCAGTTGGAAAGGAGTGGCTAATGAAAAACTGTTTTTT.

This clone has more than one count but fewer than ten. The chain uses TRBV7-2 and TRBJ1-1; 7 bases match TRBD1. J was trimmed by 4 bases and V by 1 base; bases with no gene match: 12. Germline V gene data show CDR1 as SGHTA and CDR2 as FQGNSA. This CDR3 is built from 17 residues. CDR3 in amino acids: CASSLENRGRGSTEAFF. The CDR3 DNA reads as TGTGCCAGCAGCTTAGAGAATAGGGGGCGCGGGAGCACTGAAGCTTTCTTT.

V is TRBV28 and J is TRBJ2-5, with 9 positions matching TRBD1. J lost 4 bases, V lost 3 bases, and 6 bases had no gene match. Germline V gene lookup returns CDR1 MDHEN and CDR2 SYDVKM. The CDR3 consists of 15 residues. DNA for the CDR3: TGTGCCAGCAGTTTCGGGACAGGGAGGGTAGAGACCCAGTACTTC. Protein product: CASSFGTGRVETQYF.

The rearrangement links TRBV9 to TRBJ2-2, with TRBD1 identical over 9 bases. J gave up 2 bases and V 1 base, and 6 bases lay outside the gene matches. Germline V gene data show CDR1 as SGDLS and CDR2 as YYNGEE. CDR3 length: 17 residues. CDR3 sequence (DNA): TGTGCCAGCAGCGTAAGCGGACAGGGGCGAAACACCGGGGAGCTGTTTTTT. Amino acid sequence: CASSVSGQGRNTGELFF.

The chain carries TRBV4-3 and TRBJ2-3, with a tentative D call TRBD2 (5 bases). CDR3 size: 15 residues. V lost 1 base and J lost 0, with 8 bases in between. Per the germline V gene, CDR1 is LGHNA and CDR2 is YSLEER. As DNA, the CDR3 is TGCGCCAGCAGCCAAGTGGGCGGGAGCACAGATACGCAGTATTTT. This translates into CASSQVGGSTDTQYF.

V is TRBV28 and J is TRBJ2-7; TRBD2 agrees at 8 bases. CDR3 size: 14 residues. Trimming took 3 bases from V and 2 from J; bases not matched to a gene: 3. Germline assignment: CDR1 MDHEN and CDR2 SYDVKM. The CDR3: CASSLVAGTYEQYF. CDR3 in DNA: TGTGCCAGCAGTTTGGTAGCGGGAACCTACGAGCAGTACTTC.

The rearrangement links TRBV2 to TRBJ1-5, with a possible D match to TRBD1 (6 bases). The CDR3 sequence is 15 residues long. Per the germline V gene, CDR1 is SNHLY and CDR2 is FYNNEI. The V end lost 6 bases, the J end lost 3 bases, and 15 bases lay between the germline ends. The CDR3 coding sequence is TGTGCCAGCAGGAGAAATGGACAGCCCAATCAGCCCCAGCATTTT. The encoded protein is CASRRNGQPNQPQHF.

The chain is built from TRBV7-9 and TRBJ2-5; 9 bases are shared with TRBD2. The CDR3 consists of 14 residues. From germline, CDR1 is SEHNR and CDR2 FQNEAQ (reference sequence). The trim removed 5 bases at V and 5 bases at J, leaving 6 bases unmatched. The chain's CDR3 is CASSPRGGVETQYF. CDR3 DNA sequence: TGTGCCAGCAGCCCGCGGGGGGGTGTGGAGACCCAGTACTTC.

Concerning this clone: The same CDR3 also results from other DNA sequences found in this sample. The chain uses TRBV11-2 and TRBJ2-5, with D uncertain. Germline V CDR1 and CDR2: SGHAT, FQNNGV. The V and J ends lost 8 bases and 2 bases respectively, with 6 bases between them. This CDR3 is 11 amino acids long. The CDR3: CASSAQETQYF. CDR3 DNA sequence: TGTGCCAGCTCCGCGCAAGAGACCCAGTACTTC. The full variable domain, rest sourced from reference TRBV11-2 and TRBJ2-5, is EAGVAQSPRYKIIEKRQSVAFWCNPISGHATLYWYQQILGQGPKLLIQFQNNGVVDDSQLPKDRFSAERLKGVDSTLKIQPAKLEDSAVYLCASSAQETQYFGPGTRLLVL.

This clone has just a few counts. The rearrangement uses TRBV29-1 and TRBJ2-3, with a tentative D call TRBD1 (6 bases). The CDR3 runs to 13 residues. The germline gives CDR1 SQVTM, CDR2 ANQGSEA. V dropped 6 bases and J dropped 1 base, with 11 bases sitting between them. CDR3 protein: CSVAGQRTDTQYF. DNA of the CDR3: TGCAGCGTCGCTGGACAGCGCACAGATACGCAGTATTTT.

The V and J genes are TRBV2 and TRBJ2-7, with a tentative D call TRBD1 (5 bases). This CDR3 is 11 amino acids long. V dropped 6 bases and J dropped 7 bases, with 10 bases sitting between them. Germline V lookup: CDR1 SNHLY, CDR2 FYNNEI. DNA for the CDR3: TGTGCCAGCAGCGCCAAGGGGGAGCAGTACTTC. Amino acids: CASSAKGEQYF.

This clone came up a few times. The genes are TRBV25-1 and TRBJ2-1; D is ambiguous. Trimming removed 11 bases from V and 1 base from J, with 9 bases in between. Germline V gene lookup returns CDR1 MGHDK and CDR2 SYGVNS. The length of the CDR3 is 12 residues. The CDR3 reads CAGSCSYNEQFF. The CDR3 DNA sequence: TGTGCCGGATCATGTTCCTACAATGAGCAGTTCTTC.

This clone was detected a few times. This rearrangement joins TRBV7-9 to TRBJ2-5; D is undetermined. The V gene lost 3 bases and the J gene lost 0 bases, with 11 bases spanning the gap. In germline, CDR1 is SEHNR, CDR2 FQNEAQ (reference sequence). There are 15 residues in the CDR3. CDR3 DNA: TGTGCCAGCAGCTTGGCAGGCCAGTACCAAGAGACCCAGTACTTC. Encoded protein: CASSLAGQYQETQYF.

The chain carries TRBV7-2 and TRBJ2-7, with D possibly matching TRBD2 (6 bases). CDR1 SGHTA and CDR2 FQGNSA come from the germline V gene. The CDR3 totals 13 residues. V shed 5 bases and J shed 6 bases, with 14 bases lying between them. CDR3 in DNA: TGTGCCAGCAGCAATTCGCGGGGAGGCGAGCAGTACTTC. Protein product: CASSNSRGGEQYF.

The rearrangement joins TRBV5-1 to TRBJ2-7; possible D gene TRBD1, 6 bases. The CDR3 is 14 residues long. Germline CDR1 SGHRS, CDR2 YFSETQ. V gave up 0 bases and J gave up 6 bases, with 13 bases separating them. CDR3 nucleotide sequence: TGCGCCAGCAGCTTGGACAGGGTACGTCGCGAGCAGTACTTC. Encoded protein: CASSLDRVRREQYF.

This clone was found a few times. Other DNA variants within this sample encode the same CDR3. The chain uses TRBV28 and TRBJ1-5, with D perhaps TRBD1 (5 bases). Germline V gene data show CDR1 as MDHEN and CDR2 as SYDVKM. The CDR3 spans 14 residues. V was clipped by 4 bases and J by 1 base, with 8 bases between them. The CDR3 coding sequence is TGTGCCAGCAGTTCAGGGTACAGCAATCAGCCCCAGCATTTT. Protein product: CASSSGYSNQPQHF.

This clone was picked up a small number of times. The chain employs TRBV18 and TRBJ2-1, with 7 bases lining up with TRBD1. This CDR3 has 15 residues. The trim removed 5 bases at V and 3 bases at J, leaving 7 bases unmatched. Germline lookup yields CDR1 KGHSH and CDR2 LQKENI. The CDR3 loop reads CASSSYRGNYNEQFF. The CDR3 DNA reads as TGTGCCAGCTCATCCTACAGGGGCAACTACAATGAGCAGTTCTTC.

The chain carries TRBV6-5 and TRBJ2-7, with 14 bases fitting TRBD2. Trimming took 5 bases from V and 3 from J; bases not matched to a gene: 3. The CDR3 consists of 15 residues. Per the germline V gene, CDR1 is MNHEY and CDR2 is SVGAGI. CDR3 in DNA: TGTGCCAGCAGTCCGGGACTAGCGGGAGTCTACGAGCAGTACTTC. This codes for CASSPGLAGVYEQYF.